These T cell receptor beta chains were read from a single sample in a study of T-cell reconstitution after alpha-beta-depleted transplantation in children. Using its own MiXCR run on the PCR reads, TCRdb lists one record per CDR3 protein. This sample has about 260,000 distinct CDR3 sequences; approximately 8% occur once, and the top ten carry roughly 5.8%. Material: PBMCs, mostly from graft donor cells, obtained 180 days after TCRalphabeta/CD19-depleted stem cell transplant. These receptors originate from a male patient between 5 and 17 years old who had a stem cell transplant for acute lymphoblastic leukemia, so the T cells may come from the graft donor. Each CDR3 is given with its conserved first and last residue. The D gene is left open where the match is weak. The size entry is marked missing in some rows and otherwise reads once, few, many or a size class.

D,V,J,size,CDR3,DNA
.,TRBV20-1,TRBJ2-4,many,CSARGQNLNIQYF,TGCAGTGCTAGAGGACAGAATTTAAACATTCAGTACTTC
.,TRBV10-3,TRBJ1-2,many,CAIRGLNYGYTF,TGTGCCATCAGGGGACTAAACTATGGCTACACCTTC
.,TRBV24-1,TRBJ2-3,many,CATSEGRFNTDTQYF,TGTGCCACCAGTGAGGGGCGATTCAACACAGATACGCAGTATTTT
.,TRBV4-3,TRBJ1-2,many,CASSSGAALGYTF,TGCGCCAGCTCCTCTGGCGCGGCTCTTGGCTACACCTTC
.,TRBV19,TRBJ1-1,few,CASSPLQGINTEAFF,TGTGCCAGTAGCCCCCTACAGGGAATCAACACTGAAGCTTTCTTT
.,TRBV20-1,TRBJ1-5,many,CSASNQGGNQPQHF,TGCAGTGCTAGTAATCAGGGCGGCAATCAGCCCCAGCATTTT
.,TRBV28,TRBJ2-3,many,CASSLSTPGSADTQYF,TGTGCCAGCAGTTTATCTACCCCGGGATCTGCAGATACGCAGTATTTT
.,TRBV3-1,TRBJ2-7,many,CASSQEALSHEQYF,TGTGCCAGCAGCCAAGAAGCACTATCCCACGAGCAGTACTTC
.,TRBV6-1,TRBJ1-6,many,CASSPKFKNNSPLHF,TGTGCCAGCTCGCCGAAGTTTAAAAATAATTCACCCCTCCACTTT
TRBD1,TRBV15,TRBJ1-1,few,CATRDRVGRRGGTEAFF,TGTGCCACCAGAGACAGGGTGGGACGGAGGGGGGGCACTGAAGCTTTCTTT
.,TRBV18,TRBJ1-2,many,CASSTGGQYGYTF,TGTGCCAGCTCGACCGGAGGACAATATGGCTACACCTTC
.,TRBV5-5,TRBJ2-2,many,CASTQEGKVAGELFF,TGTGCCAGCACCCAGGAGGGAAAGGTCGCCGGGGAGCTGTTTTTT
.,TRBV18,TRBJ2-5,.,CASSPSRQATQETQYF,TGTGCCAGCTCACCATCGAGACAGGCCACCCAAGAGACCCAGTACTTC
.,TRBV6-5,TRBJ1-6,many,CASSYSPGLSGSPLHF,TGTGCCAGCAGTTACTCGCCCGGGCTGTCGGGGTCACCCCTCCACTTT
.,TRBV9,TRBJ1-2,.,CASSAAYGYTF,TGTGCCAGCAGCGCCGCCTATGGCTACACCTTC
.,TRBV24-1,TRBJ2-7,many,CATSDSDSSYEQYF,TGTGCCACCAGTGACTCGGACAGCTCCTACGAGCAGTACTTC
TRBD1,TRBV7-9,TRBJ2-7,few,CASSLPLTGGSEQYF,TGTGCCAGCAGCTTACCGTTGACAGGGGGGAGCGAGCAGTACTTC
TRBD1,TRBV7-3,TRBJ2-7,many,CASSSHGRQGTTYEQYF,TGTGCCAGCAGCTCACACGGGCGACAGGGAACAACCTACGAGCAGTACTTC
.,TRBV18,TRBJ1-3,many,CASSPASSRNGNTIYF,TGTGCCAGCTCACCAGCGAGCTCACGGAATGGAAACACCATATATTTT
.,TRBV12-3/TRBV12-4,TRBJ2-5,few,CASSAERFETQYF,TGTGCCAGCAGTGCCGAAAGGTTCGAGACCCAGTACTTC
TRBD1,TRBV5-1,TRBJ2-4,many,CASSYDRGNIQYF,TGCGCCAGCAGCTACGACAGGGGAAACATTCAGTACTTC
.,TRBV18,TRBJ1-5,many,CASSPPRGGVNQPQHF,TGTGCCAGCTCACCACCGAGGGGTGGGGTGAATCAGCCCCAGCATTTT
.,TRBV20-1,TRBJ2-1,.,CSARALATISYNEQFF,TGCAGTGCTAGGGCCCTAGCGACAATCTCCTACAATGAGCAGTTCTTC
.,TRBV7-6,TRBJ2-3,many,CASSLVPAGTDTQYF,TGTGCCAGCAGCTTAGTCCCAGCGGGCACAGATACGCAGTATTTT
TRBD1,TRBV12-3/TRBV12-4,TRBJ2-7,many,CASSVTGSGEQYF,TGTGCCAGCAGTGTGACAGGGTCCGGGGAGCAGTACTTC
TRBD1,TRBV29-1,TRBJ1-2,many,CSVVLQGADYGYTF,TGCAGCGTTGTCCTACAGGGGGCGGACTATGGCTACACCTTC
TRBD2,TRBV20-1,TRBJ2-3,many,CSARLAGTTDTQYF,TGCAGTGCTAGACTAGCGGGGACCACAGATACGCAGTATTTT
.,TRBV19,TRBJ2-3,.,CASSIWGSLGDTQYF,TGTGCCAGTAGTATATGGGGATCCCTTGGAGATACGCAGTATTTT
.,TRBV7-6,TRBJ1-1,many,CASTPYGITEAFF,TGTGCCAGCACCCCGTATGGAATCACTGAAGCTTTCTTT
TRBD1,TRBV10-3,TRBJ2-7,.,CAIGDRRGEQYF,TGTGCCATCGGGGACAGGCGGGGAGAGCAGTACTTC
TRBD1,TRBV11-1,TRBJ2-4,many,CASSLARGQGGAKNIQYF,TGTGCCAGCAGCTTAGCGAGGGGACAGGGTGGAGCCAAAAACATTCAGTACTTC
TRBD2,TRBV20-1,TRBJ2-5,.,CSAREAGVETQYF,TGCAGTGCTAGAGAAGCGGGGGTGGAGACCCAGTACTTC
.,TRBV20-1,TRBJ1-6,many,CSAGEYNSPLHF,TGCAGTGCAGGGGAATATAATTCACCCCTCCACTTT
.,TRBV7-9,TRBJ2-4,many,CASSLIVRGGSIQYF,TGTGCCAGCAGCTTAATTGTCAGGGGTGGAAGCATTCAGTACTTC
.,TRBV10-3,TRBJ1-5,.,CATQSSQGNQPQHF,TGTGCCACACAATCATCTCAGGGTAATCAGCCCCAGCATTTT
TRBD1,TRBV20-1,TRBJ2-7,many,CSARGTGGYYEQYF,TGCAGTGCTAGAGGGACAGGGGGTTACTACGAGCAGTACTTC
TRBD1,TRBV4-3,TRBJ2-7,few,CASSLVQGGQGYEQYF,TGCGCCAGCAGCCTCGTCCAGGGGGGACAGGGGTACGAGCAGTACTTC
TRBD1,TRBV7-2,TRBJ1-4,many,CASSSRQGNEKLFF,TGTGCCAGCAGCTCCCGACAGGGTAATGAAAAACTGTTTTTT
.,TRBV3-1,TRBJ1-6,many,CASSQDTVSYNSPLHF,TGTGCCAGCAGCCAAGATACGGTCTCCTATAATTCACCCCTCCACTTT
.,TRBV24-1,TRBJ1-2,many,CATSDNGQGHYGYTF,TGTGCCACCAGTGATAATGGACAAGGCCACTATGGCTACACCTTC
.,TRBV7-8,TRBJ1-2,many,CASSWWWDGWLGGYTF,TGTGCCAGCAGCTGGTGGTGGGATGGGTGGCTGGGGGGCTACACCTTC
.,TRBV11-2,TRBJ2-2,many,CASSFSRRGNTGELFF,TGTGCCAGCAGCTTTTCCCGCAGGGGAAACACCGGGGAGCTGTTTTTT